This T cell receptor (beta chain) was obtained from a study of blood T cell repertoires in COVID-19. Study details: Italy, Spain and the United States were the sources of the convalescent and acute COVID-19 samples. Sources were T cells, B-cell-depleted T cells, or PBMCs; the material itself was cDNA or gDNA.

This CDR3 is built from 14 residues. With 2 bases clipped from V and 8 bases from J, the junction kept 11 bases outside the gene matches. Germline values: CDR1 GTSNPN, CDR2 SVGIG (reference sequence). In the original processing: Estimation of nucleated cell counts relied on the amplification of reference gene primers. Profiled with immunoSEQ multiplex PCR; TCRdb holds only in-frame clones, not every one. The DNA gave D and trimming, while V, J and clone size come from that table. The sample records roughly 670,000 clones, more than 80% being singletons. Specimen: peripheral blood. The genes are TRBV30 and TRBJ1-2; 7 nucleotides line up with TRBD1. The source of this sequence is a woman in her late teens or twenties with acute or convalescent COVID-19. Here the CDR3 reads CAWSKGDRARGYTF. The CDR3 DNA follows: TGTGCCTGGAGTAAGGGTGACAGGGCGCGGGGCTACACCTTC.